The 14 T cell receptor beta chains presented below share a single source sample, sequenced in a study of T-cell reconstitution after alpha-beta-depleted transplantation in children. Unique molecular identifiers featured in how the TCRbeta library was prepared. TCRdb passed the PCR reads through MiXCR, listing each CDR3 protein once. The sample carries roughly 350,000 distinct CDR3 sequences, under 13% recorded once. The sequences come from PBMCs from the stem cell graft donor, collected from the stem cell graft. These receptors came from a human donor who donated a stem cell graft to a child with acute lymphoblastic leukemia.

This clonotype was recorded a few times. V and J are TRBV5-8 and TRBJ2-1; 8 nucleotides match TRBD2. Trimming at V came to 4 bases and at J to 5 bases, leaving 11 bases not matched to a gene. The CDR3 runs 16 residues. The germline V gene has CDR1 SGHTS and CDR2 YDEGEE. The CDR3 here is CASSTYSGTRNNEQFF. As DNA, the CDR3 is TGTGCCAGCAGCACCTACTCCGGGACTAGAAACAATGAGCAGTTCTTC.

This clonotype has only a few counts. The chain has TRBV7-9 and TRBJ2-3; 11 nucleotides align to TRBD2. In germline, CDR1 is SEHNR, CDR2 FQNEAQ (reference sequence). The V and J ends lost 7 bases and 2 bases, in that order; junction bases with no gene match: 5. This CDR3 comprises 15 residues. The CDR3 loop is CASTQGLAVTDTQYF. The CDR3, as DNA: TGTGCCAGCACCCAGGGACTAGCGGTCACAGATACGCAGTATTTT. Combining the CDR3 with reference TRBV7-9 and TRBJ2-3 gives the whole variable domain DTGVSQNPRHKITKRGQNVTFRCDPISEHNRLYWYRQTLGQGPEFLTYFQNEAQLEKSRLLSDRFSAERPKGSFSTLEIQRTEQGDSAMYLCASTQGLAVTDTQYFGPGTRLTVL.

This clonotype was detected many times. The rearrangement links TRBV5-1 to TRBJ2-1, with D possibly being TRBD2 (6 bases). The CDR3 loop spans 14 amino acids. Germline CDR1 SGHRS, CDR2 YFSETQ. V shed 0 bases and J shed 7 bases, with 11 bases lying between them. For the CDR3, the DNA is TGCGCCAGCAGCTTGGATCTAGCGAGGAATGAGCAGTTCTTC. Translated, it gives CASSLDLARNEQFF.

V is TRBV28 and J is TRBJ2-1, with 10 bases identical to TRBD2. This CDR3 region has 14 residues. In germline, CDR1 is MDHEN, CDR2 SYDVKM. Losses at the gene ends were 3 bases for V and 7 bases for J; bases not matched to a gene: 3. Here the CDR3 DNA reads TGTGCCAGCAGTTTCCGAGCGGGAGGGAATGAGCAGTTCTTC. Translating gives CASSFRAGGNEQFF.

The sample holds a few counts of this clonotype. In nucleotides, the CDR3 is TGTGCTAGTGTTCGAAGGACGCGGGAGGACACCGGGGAGCTGTTTTTT. Residues: CASVRRTREDTGELFF. The genes are TRBV12-5 and TRBJ2-2, with 8 bases matching TRBD2. Germline assignment: CDR1 LGHNT and CDR2 FRNRAP. The CDR3 length is 16 residues. J gave up 3 bases and V 7 bases, and 10 bases lay outside the gene matches.

This chain joins TRBV29-1 and TRBJ1-5, with TRBD1 matching 7 bases. Germline trimming cut 5 bases from V and 3 bases from J; bases unmatched to any gene: 4. Germline-derived CDR1 and CDR2 are SQVTM and ANQGSEA. CDR3 size: 13 residues. CDR3: CSVKGGNNQPQHF. CDR3 in DNA: TGCAGCGTTAAAGGGGGCAACAATCAGCCCCAGCATTTT.

This clonotype was observed a handful of times. The chain carries TRBV27 and TRBJ2-1; 14 bases match TRBD2. There are 17 residues in the CDR3. V lost 1 base and J lost 7; bases outside the gene matches: 6. The germline V gene encodes CDR1 MNHEY and CDR2 SMNVEV (reference sequence). The CDR3 nucleotides are TGTGCCAGCAGTTTATTGGGACTAGCGGGAGTTAGAAATGAGCAGTTCTTC. It codes for CASSLLGLAGVRNEQFF.

This clonotype was seen many times. The chain links TRBV4-3 to TRBJ2-6; no reliable D call. Germline V CDR1 and CDR2: LGHNA, YSLEER. The CDR3 is 13 residues long. The germline V and J ends were trimmed by 1 base and 7 bases, with 5 bases remaining between them. The CDR3 DNA reads TGCGCCAGCAGCCAAGCATCAGCCAACGTCCTGACTTTC. This translates into CASSQASANVLTF.

This clonotype was seen a handful of times. This chain uses TRBV29-1 with TRBJ2-1, with a possible D match to TRBD2 (6 bases). The germline V gene encodes CDR1 SQVTM and CDR2 ANQGSEA. This CDR3 contains 14 residues. Trimming removed 7 bases from V and 0 bases from J, with 13 bases in between. Here the CDR3 reads CSGIGTPSYNEQFF. CDR3 coding DNA: TGCAGCGGCATTGGGACTCCCTCCTACAATGAGCAGTTCTTC.

The V call is TRBV20-1, the J call TRBJ2-2; possibly TRBD1 for D (6 bases). The CDR3 spans 18 residues. V dropped 1 base and J dropped 3 bases, with 21 bases sitting between them. Germline V gene sequence: CDR1 DFQATT, CDR2 SNEGSKA (reference sequence). This CDR3 is CSARGSGQPTTHTGELFF. CDR3 sequence (DNA): TGCAGTGCTAGAGGTTCAGGACAGCCGACCACTCACACCGGGGAGCTGTTTTTT.

This clonotype was observed many times. This chain uses TRBV29-1 with TRBJ2-5; D gene uncertain. Trimming cost V 7 bases and J 4 bases, with 19 bases left between them. Germline assignment: CDR1 SQVTM and CDR2 ANQGSEA. The CDR3 contains 14 residues. CDR3 sequence (DNA): TGCAGCGCAGTGTTTGGTGGGTCCCGAGAGACCCAGTACTTC. This sequence encodes CSAVFGGSRETQYF.

This clonotype showed up just a few times. The chain carries TRBV2 and TRBJ2-3; D perhaps matches TRBD2 (5 bases). The germline CDR1 and CDR2 sequences are SNHLY and FYNNEI. Between the trimmed V and J ends, which lost 3 bases and 6 bases, there was a span of 13 bases. This CDR3 comprises 14 residues. CDR3 protein: CASSDGSRGDTQYF. The DNA of the CDR3 is TGTGCCAGCAGTGACGGGTCGCGCGGGGATACGCAGTATTTT.

This clonotype appeared many times. The chain joins TRBV27 to TRBJ1-1, with D hard to call. Trimming pared 1 base from V and 1 base from J, leaving 13 bases between. There are 16 residues in the CDR3. Germline loops: CDR1 MNHEY, CDR2 SMNVEV (reference sequence). CDR3 nucleotide sequence: TGTGCCAGCAGTTTATGGTTTATGGGTCGGAACACTGAAGCTTTCTTT. Its protein product is CASSLWFMGRNTEAFF.

This clonotype came up a few times. The chain is built from TRBV5-1 and TRBJ2-1; D may be TRBD2 (7 bases). This CDR3 is built from 17 residues. Trimming stripped 0 bases from V and 5 bases from J, with 18 bases between. Germline CDR1 and CDR2: SGHRS and YFSETQ. CDR3 in amino acids: CASSLGSTGGSNNEQFF. The CDR3 DNA follows: TGCGCCAGCAGCTTGGGTTCTACGGGGGGCAGCAACAATGAGCAGTTCTTC.